The entry below gives a single TCR beta chain sequence along with its context. The antigen is unknown. For the second PCR, which ran for about 6 to 11 cycles, a sample-barcoded 5' primer and a J-beta primer mix were used. The template-switch adaptor was a 5' adaptor with 12 random nucleotides. It tagged each cDNA molecule. Using its own MiXCR run on the 5' RACE reads, TCRdb lists one record per CDR3 protein. The table includes about a million distinct CDR3 sequences, approximately 38% detected once. This sample was taken from a study of blood T cells in healthy people across ages. Points from the study as a whole: TCR beta diversity, measured per million T cells, fell in a roughly linear way with age.

Material for sequencing was blood. The TCR originated in a man between 18 and 29 years old in good health.

The CDR3 DNA is TGTGCCAGCTCACCATCTGGCCCCGGCTCGGCCCAGCATTTT. Protein: CASSPSGPGSAQHF. This chain connects TRBV18 to TRBJ1-5; D gene uncertain. The V end lost 2 bases, the J end lost 11 bases, and 16 bases lay between the germline ends. The CDR3 totals 14 residues. Germline lookup yields CDR1 KGHSH and CDR2 LQKENI.